These T cell receptor beta chains were read from a single sample in a study of molecular identifiers for immune sequencing clone quantification. TCRdb reprocessed the PCR reads via MiXCR and lists one record per CDR3 protein. The sample has roughly 40,000 distinct CDR3 sequences, 18% seen once. Sequencing input: naive CD8+ T cells from blood, with Jurkat cell RNA spiked in. The receptors derive from a human donor in good health. Some libraries in this study had Jurkat cell RNA spiked in. CDR3s include the opening cysteine and the closing phenylalanine or tryptophan. A D gene is named only where the DNA matches it firmly. Some rows have no size entry. The others give once, few or many, or a class for an expanded clone.

clone size	J gene	D gene	V gene	CDR3 length	CDR3 protein	CDR3 DNA
.	TRBJ1-5	.	TRBV4-2	15	CASSQEITLLQPQHF	TGTGCCAGCAGCCAAGAGATCACTCTCCTCCAGCCCCAGCATTTT
.	TRBJ2-3	.	TRBV12-3/TRBV12-4	14	CANSTKRGTDTQYF	TGTGCCAACAGTACAAAGCGGGGCACAGATACGCAGTATTTT
many	TRBJ2-5	.	TRBV13	15	CASSLGGRRRETQYF	TGTGCCAGCAGCTTAGGTGGGAGGCGGAGAGAGACCCAGTACTTC
many	TRBJ1-6	TRBD1	TRBV27	18	CASSWGLKPGQKDSPLHF	TGTGCCAGCAGTTGGGGCCTGAAACCGGGACAGAAGGATTCACCCCTCCACTTT
many	TRBJ2-7	.	TRBV7-8	13	CASSLAQSYEQYF	TGTGCCAGCAGCTTAGCACAGTCCTACGAGCAGTACTTC
few	TRBJ1-5	TRBD1	TRBV20-1	15	CSARDLRTGDQPQHF	TGCAGTGCTAGAGATCTTAGGACAGGGGATCAGCCCCAGCATTTT
many	TRBJ2-5	.	TRBV14	14	CASSQREIQETQYF	TGTGCCAGCAGCCAACGGGAGATCCAAGAGACCCAGTACTTC
many	TRBJ2-7	.	TRBV29-1	11	CSVGTAYEQYF	TGCAGCGTTGGGACAGCCTACGAGCAGTACTTC
many	TRBJ2-1	TRBD2	TRBV7-9	15	CATGPGGDSYNEQFF	TGTGCGACCGGGCCGGGAGGGGACTCCTACAATGAGCAGTTCTTC
.	TRBJ1-4	.	TRBV7-9	16	CATLTLVGEENGKLFF	TGTGCCACCCTTACCCTCGTGGGCGAGGAAAATGGAAAACTGTTTTTT
many	TRBJ2-7	.	TRBV20-1	13	CSAPGTLSYEQYF	TGCAGTGCTCCCGGGACTCTCTCCTACGAGCAGTACTTC
many	TRBJ2-7	TRBD1	TRBV27	14	CASGGQASSYEQYF	TGTGCCAGCGGGGGACAGGCTAGCTCCTACGAGCAGTACTTC
many	TRBJ2-7	.	TRBV5-6	11	CASSRAREQYF	TGTGCCAGCAGCCGAGCTCGGGAGCAGTACTTC
once	TRBJ2-1	.	TRBV5-1	14	CASSFTAGMDEQFF	TGCGCCAGCAGCTTCACGGCGGGGATGGATGAGCAGTTCTTC
many	TRBJ2-6	.	TRBV6-5	14	CASRQATGANVLTF	TGTGCCAGCAGACAAGCCACTGGGGCCAACGTCCTGACTTTC
many	TRBJ2-7	.	TRBV7-6	14	CASSLNLSPYEQYF	TGTGCCAGCAGCTTAAATTTGTCCCCCTACGAGCAGTACTTC
few	TRBJ2-4	TRBD1	TRBV15	17	CATSRAFRTGPNDIQYF	TGTGCCACCAGCAGAGCCTTCAGGACAGGGCCTAATGACATTCAGTACTTC
.	TRBJ1-2	TRBD1	TRBV2	13	CAREDRGNYGYTF	TGTGCCAGGGAAGACAGGGGCAACTATGGCTACACCTTC
.	TRBJ2-7	TRBD1	TRBV28	15	CASSKPGTVTYEQYF	TGTGCCAGCAGCAAGCCCGGGACAGTGACCTACGAGCAGTACTTC
many	TRBJ2-2	.	TRBV15	13	CATSREGPGELFF	TGTGCCACCAGCAGGGAGGGCCCCGGGGAGCTGTTTTTT
.	TRBJ2-7	.	TRBV4-3	14	CASSQVKNGHEQYF	TGCGCCAGCAGCCAAGTGAAGAATGGCCACGAGCAGTACTTC
many	TRBJ1-2	.	TRBV12-3/TRBV12-4	13	CASSLKSNYGYTF	TGTGCCAGCAGCCTAAAGTCCAACTATGGCTACACCTTC
many	TRBJ2-1	.	TRBV9	12	CASSSSMGEQFF	TGTGCCAGCAGCTCTTCTATGGGTGAGCAGTTCTTC
many	TRBJ2-1	TRBD2	TRBV10-2	15	CASSELAGGRNEQFF	TGCGCCAGCAGTGAGCTCGCGGGAGGGCGCAATGAGCAGTTCTTC
few	TRBJ2-4	.	TRBV12-3/TRBV12-4	15	CASSLGALAKNIQYF	TGTGCCAGCAGTTTGGGGGCTCTAGCCAAAAACATTCAGTACTTC
many	TRBJ2-1	.	TRBV12-3/TRBV12-4	16	CASSLVRGESYNEQFF	TGTGCCAGCAGTTTGGTTAGGGGAGAATCCTACAATGAGCAGTTCTTC
.	TRBJ2-2	.	TRBV6-1	12	CASSEWWGEPFF	TGTGCCAGCAGTGAGTGGTGGGGGGAGCCGTTTTTT
many	TRBJ2-7	TRBD2	TRBV7-2	16	CASSLGGGSPFGEQYF	TGTGCCAGCAGCTTAGGGGGGGGGAGCCCCTTTGGGGAGCAGTACTTC
many	TRBJ2-1	.	TRBV7-2	13	CASRPLGSDEQFF	TGTGCCAGCAGGCCCCTAGGATCGGATGAGCAGTTCTTC
.	TRBJ2-2	TRBD1	TRBV2	16	CASSHDRGPWSGELFF	TGTGCCAGCAGCCACGACAGGGGTCCATGGTCCGGGGAGCTGTTTTTT
.	TRBJ2-3	.	TRBV9	14	CASSVPREPDTQYF	TGTGCCAGCAGCGTCCCAAGGGAACCAGATACGCAGTATTTT
few	TRBJ2-1	.	TRBV2	17	CASRTGLDHLSYNEQFF	TGTGCCAGCAGAACAGGGCTGGATCATCTCTCCTACAATGAGCAGTTCTTC
many	TRBJ2-7	.	TRBV7-9	13	CASSPGGFYEQYF	TGTGCCAGCAGTCCCGGGGGTTTCTACGAGCAGTACTTC
many	TRBJ2-1	TRBD2	TRBV3-1	16	CASSQGAGGPWNEQFF	TGTGCCAGCAGCCAAGGGGCGGGAGGGCCTTGGAATGAGCAGTTCTTC
many	TRBJ2-3	.	TRBV7-9	16	CASSWTGAKGTDTQYF	TGTGCCAGCAGCTGGACGGGAGCTAAGGGCACAGATACGCAGTATTTT
.	TRBJ1-5	.	TRBV11-2	12	CASSLGNQPQHF	TGTGCCAGCAGCTTAGGCAATCAGCCCCAGCATTTT
many	TRBJ2-7	.	TRBV5-5	13	CASSLVPAYEQYF	TGTGCCAGCAGCTTGGTGCCAGCCTACGAGCAGTACTTC
many	TRBJ2-1	.	TRBV27	14	CASSLSSRSSEQFF	TGTGCCAGCAGTTTATCGTCCAGGTCTAGTGAGCAGTTCTTC